This T cell receptor (beta chain) was recovered during a study of radiation and T cells in renal cell carcinoma. The repertoire was sequenced with immunoSEQ multiplex PCR; TCRdb's copy has only in-frame clones and lacks some. Seen here are approximately 150,000 clones, about 86% observed once, and the top ten hold around 17%. Whole-study results and caveats: Top tumor clonotypes rose in blood 2 weeks post-radiation, then contracted.

Notes on this clone: Its target is unknown.

Germline lookup yields CDR1 SGHTA and CDR2 FQGNSA. This CDR3 region has 15 residues. The germline V and J ends were trimmed by 4 bases and 2 bases, with 11 bases remaining between them. As to time point: blood 4 weeks post-SBRT, at nephrectomy. Treatment described: 15 Gy SBRT to primary tumor, nephrectomy 4 weeks later. Nephrectomy followed 15 Gy stereotactic body radiation by 4 weeks. V usage is TRBV7-2 and J usage is TRBJ2-2; D is undetermined. The material was blood, obtained from a patient whose treatment included radiotherapy and nephrectomy. This clonotype was obtained from a woman aged 45-59 years with renal cell carcinoma. The CDR3 DNA is TGTGCCAGCAGCTCAAAGACTCCTAACACCGGGGAGCTGTTTTTT. Amino acid sequence: CASSSKTPNTGELFF.